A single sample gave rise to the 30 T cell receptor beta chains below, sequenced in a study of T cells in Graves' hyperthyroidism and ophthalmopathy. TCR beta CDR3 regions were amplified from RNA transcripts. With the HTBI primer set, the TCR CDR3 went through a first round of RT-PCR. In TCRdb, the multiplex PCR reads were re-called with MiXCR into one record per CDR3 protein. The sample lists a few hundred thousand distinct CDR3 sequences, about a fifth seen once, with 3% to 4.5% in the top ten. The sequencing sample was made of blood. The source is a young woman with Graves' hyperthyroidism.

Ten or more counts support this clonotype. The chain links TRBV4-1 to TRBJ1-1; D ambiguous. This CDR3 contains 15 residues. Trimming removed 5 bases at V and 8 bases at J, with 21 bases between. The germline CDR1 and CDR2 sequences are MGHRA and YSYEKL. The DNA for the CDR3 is TGCGCCAGCAGCAATATATTGAGGCGTGGATCAGAAGCTTTCTTT. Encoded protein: CASSNILRRGSEAFF.

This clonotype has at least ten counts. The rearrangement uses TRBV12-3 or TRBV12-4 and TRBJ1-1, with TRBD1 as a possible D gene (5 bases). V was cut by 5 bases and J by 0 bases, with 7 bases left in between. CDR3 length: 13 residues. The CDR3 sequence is CASSMTVNTEAFF. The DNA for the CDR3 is TGTGCCAGCAGTATGACAGTGAACACTGAAGCTTTCTTT.

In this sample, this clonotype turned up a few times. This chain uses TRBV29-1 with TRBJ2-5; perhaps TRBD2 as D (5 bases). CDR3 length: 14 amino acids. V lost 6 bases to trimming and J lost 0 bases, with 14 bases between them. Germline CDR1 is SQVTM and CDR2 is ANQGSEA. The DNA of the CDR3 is TGCAGCGTGGGGAGTAGGGAGTACCAAGAGACCCAGTACTTC. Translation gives CSVGSREYQETQYF.

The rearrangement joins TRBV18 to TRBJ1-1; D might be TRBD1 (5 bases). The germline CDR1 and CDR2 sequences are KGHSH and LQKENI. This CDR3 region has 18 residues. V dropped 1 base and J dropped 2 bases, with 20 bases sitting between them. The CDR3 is CASSPLPDPRVTNTEAFF. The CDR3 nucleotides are TGTGCCAGCTCACCACTTCCGGACCCCAGGGTAACTAACACTGAAGCTTTCTTT.

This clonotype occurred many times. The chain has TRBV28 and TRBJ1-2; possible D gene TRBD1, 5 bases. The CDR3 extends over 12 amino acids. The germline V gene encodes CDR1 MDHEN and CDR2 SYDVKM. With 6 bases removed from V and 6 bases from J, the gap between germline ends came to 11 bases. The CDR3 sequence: CASSGGWDGYTF. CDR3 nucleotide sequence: TGTGCCAGCAGCGGGGGTTGGGATGGCTACACCTTC.

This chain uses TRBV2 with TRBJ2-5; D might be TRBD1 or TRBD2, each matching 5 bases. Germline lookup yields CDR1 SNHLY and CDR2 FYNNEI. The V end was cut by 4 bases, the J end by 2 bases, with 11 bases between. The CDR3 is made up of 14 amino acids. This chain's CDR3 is CASSVRGSQETQYF. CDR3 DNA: TGTGCCAGCAGTGTACGGGGCTCACAAGAGACCCAGTACTTC.

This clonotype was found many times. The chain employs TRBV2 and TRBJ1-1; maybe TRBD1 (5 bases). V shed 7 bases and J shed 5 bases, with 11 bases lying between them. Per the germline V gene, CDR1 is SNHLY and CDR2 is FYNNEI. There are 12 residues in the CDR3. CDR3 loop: CASKGAGTEAFF. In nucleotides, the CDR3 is TGTGCCAGCAAGGGAGCAGGGACTGAAGCTTTCTTT.

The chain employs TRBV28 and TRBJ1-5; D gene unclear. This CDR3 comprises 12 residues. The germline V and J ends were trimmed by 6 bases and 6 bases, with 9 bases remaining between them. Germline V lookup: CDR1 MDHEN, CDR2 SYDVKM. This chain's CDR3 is CASRKTGQPQHF. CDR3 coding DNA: TGTGCCAGCAGAAAAACGGGTCAGCCCCAGCATTTT.

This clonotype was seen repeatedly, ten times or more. As DNA, the CDR3 is TGCAGTGCTAGTACGGACTATTCCGAGCAGTACTTC. Protein product: CSASTDYSEQYF. The V and J genes are TRBV20-1 and TRBJ2-7, with a weak D call TRBD2 (6 bases). The V end was cut by 3 bases, the J end by 6 bases, with 12 bases between. The length of the CDR3 is 12 residues. Germline V gene lookup returns CDR1 DFQATT and CDR2 SNEGSKA (reference sequence).

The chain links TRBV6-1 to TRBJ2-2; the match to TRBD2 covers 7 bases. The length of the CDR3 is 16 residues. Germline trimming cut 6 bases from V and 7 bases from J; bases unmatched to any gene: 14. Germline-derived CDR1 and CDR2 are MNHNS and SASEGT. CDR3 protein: CASRGRGSGASGELFF. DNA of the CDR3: TGTGCCAGCAGGGGGAGAGGCAGCGGGGCAAGCGGGGAGCTGTTTTTT.

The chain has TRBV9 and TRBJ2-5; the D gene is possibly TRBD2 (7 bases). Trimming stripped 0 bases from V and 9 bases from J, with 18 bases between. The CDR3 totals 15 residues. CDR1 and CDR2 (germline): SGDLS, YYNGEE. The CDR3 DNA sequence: TGTGCCAGCAGCGTAGAGGCGGGGGCCCTGGGGTCCCAGTACTTC. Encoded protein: CASSVEAGALGSQYF.

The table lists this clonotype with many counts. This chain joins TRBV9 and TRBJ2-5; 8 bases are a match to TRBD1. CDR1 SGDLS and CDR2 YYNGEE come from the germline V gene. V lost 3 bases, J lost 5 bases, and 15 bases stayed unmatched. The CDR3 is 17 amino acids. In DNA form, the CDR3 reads TGTGCCAGCAGCGCGAGACAGGGGTACCCAGACGGGGAGACCCAGTACTTC. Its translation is CASSARQGYPDGETQYF.

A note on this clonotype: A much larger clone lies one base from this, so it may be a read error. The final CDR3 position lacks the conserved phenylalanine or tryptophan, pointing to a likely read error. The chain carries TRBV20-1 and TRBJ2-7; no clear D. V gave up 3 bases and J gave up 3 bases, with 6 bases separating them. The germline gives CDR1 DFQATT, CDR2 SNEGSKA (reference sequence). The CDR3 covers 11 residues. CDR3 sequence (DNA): TGCAGTGCTAGTAGGGACTACGAGCAGTACTAC. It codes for CSASRDYEQYY.

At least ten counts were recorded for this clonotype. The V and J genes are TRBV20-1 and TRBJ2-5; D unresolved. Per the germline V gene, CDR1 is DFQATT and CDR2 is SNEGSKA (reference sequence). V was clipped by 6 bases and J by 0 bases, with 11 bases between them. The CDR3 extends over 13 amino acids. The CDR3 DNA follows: TGCAGTGCCCTTGGCCCCGACCAAGAGACCCAGTACTTC. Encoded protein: CSALGPDQETQYF.

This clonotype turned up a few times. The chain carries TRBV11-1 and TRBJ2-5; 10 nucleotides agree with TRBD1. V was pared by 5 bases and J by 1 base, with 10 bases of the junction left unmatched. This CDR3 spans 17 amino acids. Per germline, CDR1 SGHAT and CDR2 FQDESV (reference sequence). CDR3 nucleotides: TGTGCCAGCAGCACCGGGACAGGGGCTGAGGGCCAAGAGACCCAGTACTTC. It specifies CASSTGTGAEGQETQYF. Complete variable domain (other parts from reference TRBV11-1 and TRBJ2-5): EAEVAQSPRYKITEKSQAVAFWCDPISGHATLYWYRQILGQGPELLVQFQDESVVDDSQLPKDRFSAERLKGVDSTLKIQPAELGDSAMYLCASSTGTGAEGQETQYFGPGTRLLVL.

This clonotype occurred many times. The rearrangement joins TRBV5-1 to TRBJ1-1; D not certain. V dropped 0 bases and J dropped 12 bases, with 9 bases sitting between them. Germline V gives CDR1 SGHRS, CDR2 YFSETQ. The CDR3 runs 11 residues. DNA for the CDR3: TGCGCCAGCAGCTTGGCGGAAGTGTCTTTCTTT. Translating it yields CASSLAEVSFF.

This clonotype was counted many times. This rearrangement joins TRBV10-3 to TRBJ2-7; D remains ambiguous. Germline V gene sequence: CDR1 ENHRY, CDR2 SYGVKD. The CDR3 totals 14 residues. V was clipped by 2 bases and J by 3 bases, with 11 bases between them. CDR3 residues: CAISEIPADYEQYF. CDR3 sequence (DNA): TGTGCCATCAGTGAGATACCGGCGGACTACGAGCAGTACTTC.

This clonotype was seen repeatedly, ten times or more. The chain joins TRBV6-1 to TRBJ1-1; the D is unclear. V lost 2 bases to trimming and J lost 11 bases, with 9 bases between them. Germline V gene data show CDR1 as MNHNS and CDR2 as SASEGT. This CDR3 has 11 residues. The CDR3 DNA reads TGTGCCAGCAGTGAATGGAGAAGCGCTTTCTTT. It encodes CASSEWRSAFF.

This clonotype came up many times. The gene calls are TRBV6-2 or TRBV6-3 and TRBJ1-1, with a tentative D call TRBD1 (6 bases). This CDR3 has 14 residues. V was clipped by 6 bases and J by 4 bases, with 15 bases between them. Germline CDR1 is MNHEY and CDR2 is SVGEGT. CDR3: CASRPRGEVTEAFF. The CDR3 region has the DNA TGTGCCAGCAGACCCAGGGGTGAGGTCACTGAAGCTTTCTTT.

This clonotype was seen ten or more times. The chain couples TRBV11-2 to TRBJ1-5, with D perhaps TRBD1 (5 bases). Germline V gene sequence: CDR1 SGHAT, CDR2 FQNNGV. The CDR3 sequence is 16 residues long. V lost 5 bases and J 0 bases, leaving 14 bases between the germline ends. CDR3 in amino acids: CASSPGTVYSNQPQHF. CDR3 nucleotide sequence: TGTGCCAGCAGCCCGGGGACGGTGTATAGCAATCAGCCCCAGCATTTT.

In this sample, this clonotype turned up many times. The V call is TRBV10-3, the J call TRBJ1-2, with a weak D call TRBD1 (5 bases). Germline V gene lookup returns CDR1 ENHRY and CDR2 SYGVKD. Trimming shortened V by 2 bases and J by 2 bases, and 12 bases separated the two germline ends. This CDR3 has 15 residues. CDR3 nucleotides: TGTGCCATCAGTGAGAGGCAGGGTGCCAACTATGGCTACACCTTC. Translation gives CAISERQGANYGYTF.

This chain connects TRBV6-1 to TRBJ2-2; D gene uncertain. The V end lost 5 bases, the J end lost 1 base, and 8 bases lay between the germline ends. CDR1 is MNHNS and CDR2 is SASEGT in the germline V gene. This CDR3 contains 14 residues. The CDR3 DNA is TGTGCCAGCAGTCAGATGGGGAACACCGGGGAGCTGTTTTTT. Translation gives CASSQMGNTGELFF.

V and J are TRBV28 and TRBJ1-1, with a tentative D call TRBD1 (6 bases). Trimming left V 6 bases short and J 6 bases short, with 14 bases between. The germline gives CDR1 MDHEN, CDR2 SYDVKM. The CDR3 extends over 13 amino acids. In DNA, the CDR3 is TGTGCCAGCAGGGGACACCGAGTGGCTGAAGCTTTCTTT. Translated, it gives CASRGHRVAEAFF.

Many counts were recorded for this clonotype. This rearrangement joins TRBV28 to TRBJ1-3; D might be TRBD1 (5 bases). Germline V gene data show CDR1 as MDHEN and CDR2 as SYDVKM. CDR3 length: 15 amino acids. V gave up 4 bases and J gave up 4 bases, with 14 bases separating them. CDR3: CASSSTEGRGNTIYF. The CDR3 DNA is TGTGCCAGCAGTTCCACAGAGGGGAGGGGAAACACCATATATTTT.

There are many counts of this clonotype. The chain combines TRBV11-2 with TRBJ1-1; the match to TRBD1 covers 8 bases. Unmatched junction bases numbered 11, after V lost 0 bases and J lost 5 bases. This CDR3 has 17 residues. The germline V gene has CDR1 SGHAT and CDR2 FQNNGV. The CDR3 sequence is CASSLERAGGAGTEAFF. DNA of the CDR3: TGTGCCAGCAGCTTAGAACGGGCAGGGGGCGCGGGGACTGAAGCTTTCTTT.

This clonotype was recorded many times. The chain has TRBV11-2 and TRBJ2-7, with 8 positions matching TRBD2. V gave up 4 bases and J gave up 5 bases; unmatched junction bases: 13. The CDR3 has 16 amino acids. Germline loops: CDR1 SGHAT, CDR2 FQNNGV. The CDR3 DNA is TGTGCCAGCAGCTCAGACACCGGGACTAGTCCCAACGAGCAGTACTTC. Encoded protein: CASSSDTGTSPNEQYF. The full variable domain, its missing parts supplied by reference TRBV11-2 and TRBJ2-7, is EAGVAQSPRYKIIEKRQSVAFWCNPISGHATLYWYQQILGQGPKLLIQFQNNGVVDDSQLPKDRFSAERLKGVDSTLKIQPAKLEDSAVYLCASSSDTGTSPNEQYFGPGTRLTVT.

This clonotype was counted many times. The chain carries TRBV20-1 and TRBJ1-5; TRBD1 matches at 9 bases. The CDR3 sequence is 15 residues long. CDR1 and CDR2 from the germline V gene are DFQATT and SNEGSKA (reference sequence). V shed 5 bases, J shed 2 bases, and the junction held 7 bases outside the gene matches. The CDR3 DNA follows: TGCAGTGCTTATACAGGGGGCTTGGGCAATCAGCCCCAGCATTTT. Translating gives CSAYTGGLGNQPQHF.

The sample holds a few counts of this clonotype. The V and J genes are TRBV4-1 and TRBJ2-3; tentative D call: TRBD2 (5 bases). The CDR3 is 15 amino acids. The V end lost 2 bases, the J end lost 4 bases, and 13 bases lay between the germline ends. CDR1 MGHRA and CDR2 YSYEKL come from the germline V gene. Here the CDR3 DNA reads TGCGCCAGCAGCCAACCTGGAGGAGGTTCAGATACGCAGTATTTT. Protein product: CASSQPGGGSDTQYF.

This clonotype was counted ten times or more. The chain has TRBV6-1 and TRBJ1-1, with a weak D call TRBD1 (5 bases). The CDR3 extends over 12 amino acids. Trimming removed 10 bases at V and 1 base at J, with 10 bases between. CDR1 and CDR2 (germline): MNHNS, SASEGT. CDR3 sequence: CATREGNTEAFF. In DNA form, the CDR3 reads TGTGCCACCAGGGAGGGGAACACTGAAGCTTTCTTT.

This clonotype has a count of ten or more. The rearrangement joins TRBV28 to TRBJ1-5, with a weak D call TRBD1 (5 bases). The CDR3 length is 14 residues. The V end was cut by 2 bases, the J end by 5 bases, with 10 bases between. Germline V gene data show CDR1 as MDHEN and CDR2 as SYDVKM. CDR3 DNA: TGTGCCAGCAGTTTAATGGGAGGGGATCAGCCCCAGCATTTT. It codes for CASSLMGGDQPQHF.